The 11 T cell receptor beta chains below all came from one sample that was sequenced in a study of T cell responses to AZD1222 COVID-19 vaccine. The table came from immunoSEQ multiplex PCR; TCRdb's copy has only in-frame clones and leaves some out. The repertoire has fewer than 180,000 clones, about 93% of them found once; the top ten carry over 1%. The specimen comprised peripheral blood, sampled on day 0 of AZD1222 vaccination. The receptors were gathered from an adult in good health.

The V and J genes are TRBV5-6 and TRBJ1-2; a possible D gene is TRBD1 (6 bases). Trimming stripped 1 base from V and 10 bases from J, with 11 bases between. Germline lookup yields CDR1 SGHDT and CDR2 YYEEEE. CDR3 length equals 12 residues. The CDR3 DNA sequence: TGTGCCAGCAGCTTGACAGGGACGGACTACACCTTC. It codes for CASSLTGTDYTF.

DNA of the CDR3: TGTGCCAGCAGCGTAGACGGCGGCTCCTACAATGAGCAGTTCTTC. Its translation: CASSVDGGSYNEQFF. This sequence joins TRBV9 and TRBJ2-1; D is uncertain. The CDR3 spans 15 residues. CDR1 and CDR2 (germline): SGDLS, YYNGEE. Trimming took 0 bases from V and 0 from J, leaving 7 bases between them.

This clone was recorded only once. The rearrangement uses TRBV19 and TRBJ1-4; no clear D. CDR1 and CDR2 from the germline V gene are LNHDA and SQIVND (reference sequence). V shed 3 bases and J shed 4 bases, with 6 bases lying between them. CDR3 length: 13 amino acids. The CDR3 DNA reads as TGTGCCAGTAGTATGCAACTTAATGAAAAACTGTTTTTT. Its protein product is CASSMQLNEKLFF.

CDR3 sequence: CASAQRDRGRRTFYEQYV. CDR3 sequence (DNA): TGTGCCAGCGCCCAAAGAGACAGGGGGCGAAGGACGTTCTACGAGCAGTACGTC. The chain is built from TRBV21-1 and TRBJ2-7; TRBD1 was called by the table and not checked on the DNA. TRBV21-1 is recorded as a pseudogene. CDR3 length equals 18 residues.

The rearrangement links TRBV7-2 to TRBJ2-1; D is uncertain. V gave up 5 bases and J gave up 5 bases, with 10 bases separating them. Germline V gives CDR1 SGHTA, CDR2 FQGNSA. CDR3 length equals 13 residues. CDR3 sequence reads: CASSITVDNEQFF. The CDR3 region has the DNA TGTGCCAGCAGCATAACAGTGGACAATGAGCAGTTCTTC.

This chain connects TRBV28 to TRBJ1-1; possibly TRBD1 for D (5 bases). Germline lookup yields CDR1 MDHEN and CDR2 SYDVKM. There are 15 residues in the CDR3. Trimming cost V 0 bases and J 1 base, with 9 bases left between them. For the CDR3, the DNA is TGTGCCAGCAGTTTATGGGGGGGTGGGAACACTGAAGCTTTCTTT. It yields the protein CASSLWGGGNTEAFF.

The chain employs TRBV7-9 and TRBJ2-1, with a weak D call TRBD2 (5 bases). Germline CDR1 is SEHNR and CDR2 is FQNEAQ (reference sequence). This CDR3 is built from 16 residues. V lost 5 bases to trimming and J lost 8 bases, with 22 bases between them. CDR3: CASSPRVGYRGHEQFF. In nucleotides, the CDR3 is TGTGCCAGCAGCCCCCGGGTCGGTTATCGGGGTCATGAGCAGTTCTTC.

This rearrangement joins TRBV6-5 to TRBJ2-5; D may be TRBD2 (7 bases). V was cut by 8 bases and J by 5 bases, with 21 bases left in between. CDR1 is MNHEY, CDR2 SVGAGI, per germline. The CDR3 runs 15 residues. The CDR3 DNA is TGTGCCAGCGCAAACGCCGGGCGGGGGCTGGAGACCCAGTACTTC. This encodes CASANAGRGLETQYF.

The chain uses TRBV4-2 and TRBJ1-2; 9 bases are shared with TRBD1. Trimming cost V 0 bases and J 4 bases; bases outside gene matches: 6. There are 16 residues in the CDR3. Germline CDR1 LGHNA, CDR2 YNFKEQ. CDR3 residues: CASSQDLGTGSYGYTF. The CDR3 DNA sequence: TGTGCCAGCAGCCAAGACCTCGGGACAGGGTCCTATGGCTACACCTTC.

This clone was seen a few times. V usage is TRBV7-2 and J usage is TRBJ1-2, with no clear D. In germline, CDR1 is SGHTA, CDR2 FQGNSA. The CDR3 loop spans 15 amino acids. Between the trimmed V and J ends, which lost 1 base and 4 bases, there was a span of 13 bases. The CDR3 DNA is TGTGCCAGCAGCTTAGGAAGCGGGGTTAGCTATGGCTACACCTTC. It codes for CASSLGSGVSYGYTF.

The V gene is TRBV5-1, the J gene TRBJ1-1; D gene uncertain. The length of the CDR3 is 15 residues. Germline V lookup: CDR1 SGHRS, CDR2 YFSETQ. V was trimmed by 3 bases and J by 3 bases, leaving 15 bases between them. The CDR3 DNA reads as TGCGCCAGCAGCTCCCCGGACCTAAGGGACACTGAAGCTTTCTTT. The encoded protein is CASSSPDLRDTEAFF. Supplemented by reference TRBV5-1 and TRBJ1-1, the full variable domain reads KAGVTQTPRYLIKTRGQQVTLSCSPISGHRSVSWYQQTPGQGLQFLFEYFSETQRNKGNFPGRFSGRQFSNSRSEMNVSTLELGDSALYLCASSSPDLRDTEAFFGQGTRLTVV.